These T cell receptor beta chains were read from a single sample in a study of T cells in Graves' hyperthyroidism and ophthalmopathy. TCRdb re-called the multiplex PCR reads with MiXCR, one entry per CDR3 protein. The sample consists of hundreds of thousands of distinct CDR3 sequences, roughly 13% of them appearing once. Sequenced material: blood. These receptors were collected from a man aged 45 to 65 with Graves' ophthalmopathy. Each CDR3 is given with its conserved first and last residue. D genes are given only for firm matches. Clone size is stated in some rows and not others, as once, few, many or a class when expanded.

>-|TRBV5-1|-|TRBJ1-3
CASSGGDSGNTIYF
TGCGCCAGCAGCGGAGGGGATTCTGGAAACACCATATATTTT
>TRBD2|TRBV20-1|many|TRBJ2-5
CSASLIAGGPEETQYF
TGCAGTGCTTCTCTAATAGCGGGAGGGCCAGAAGAGACCCAGTACTTC
>-|TRBV28|many|TRBJ1-1
CASTQSGAMNTEAFF
TGTGCCAGCACTCAATCGGGGGCTATGAACACTGAAGCTTTCTTT
>-|TRBV27|few|TRBJ1-5
CASSGGGLYNQPQHF
TGTGCCAGCAGCGGCGGGGGGCTCTACAATCAGCCCCAGCATTTT
>TRBD2|TRBV20-1|-|TRBJ2-1
CSARVGTLGLAGGPYNEQFF
TGCAGTGCTAGAGTTGGGACCTTAGGGCTAGCGGGAGGGCCCTACAATGAGCAGTTCTTC
>-|TRBV6-2/TRBV6-3|-|TRBJ2-5
CASTVVGSFETQYF
TGTGCCAGCACAGTCGTGGGGAGTTTCGAGACCCAGTACTTC
>-|TRBV4-1|-|TRBJ2-7
CASSQRLDGAYEQYF
TGCGCCAGCAGCCAAAGGCTAGACGGAGCCTACGAGCAGTACTTC
>-|TRBV7-9|many|TRBJ2-5
CASSLNLQGSETQYF
TGTGCCAGCAGCTTAAATTTGCAGGGTTCGGAGACCCAGTACTTC
>-|TRBV7-9|-|TRBJ2-3
CASSLAGRDSRGDTQYF
TGTGCCAGCAGCTTAGCCGGGAGAGACAGCCGAGGAGATACGCAGTATTTT
>-|TRBV15|many|TRBJ1-1
CATSRDQRVTEAFF
TGTGCCACCAGCAGAGATCAAAGGGTCACTGAAGCTTTCTTT
>-|TRBV5-1|many|TRBJ1-1
CASSSLVGTEAFF
TGCGCCAGCAGCTCGCTCGTGGGCACTGAAGCTTTCTTT
>-|TRBV11-2|-|TRBJ2-2
CASSFRYTGELFF
TGTGCCAGCAGCTTTCGATACACCGGGGAGCTGTTTTTT
>-|TRBV5-1|many|TRBJ2-5
CASSLVDRSETQYF
TGCGCCAGCAGCTTGGTAGACAGGTCCGAGACCCAGTACTTC
>-|TRBV6-1|many|TRBJ1-3
CASIPGIGNTIYF
TGTGCCAGCATACCAGGGATCGGAAACACCATATATTTT
>-|TRBV6-1|few|TRBJ1-2
CASRQPGHPVGYGYTF
TGTGCCAGCAGGCAACCGGGACACCCAGTCGGCTATGGCTACACCTTC
>-|TRBV6-2/TRBV6-3|many|TRBJ1-1
CASTRGGFMNTEAFF
TGTGCCAGCACTAGAGGGGGGTTCATGAACACTGAAGCTTTCTTT
>TRBD1|TRBV18|few|TRBJ2-6
CASSLGTGGANVLTF
TGTGCCAGCTCACTTGGGACAGGAGGGGCCAACGTCCTGACTTTC
>-|TRBV6-1|-|TRBJ1-1
CASRAGQTLIPTEAFF
TGTGCCAGCAGAGCCGGACAGACTTTAATTCCCACTGAAGCTTTCTTT
>TRBD2|TRBV7-8|many|TRBJ2-3
CASSLLSPGLAGVGVDVDTQYF
TGTGCCAGCAGCTTATTATCCCCCGGACTAGCGGGAGTGGGGGTGGATGTCGATACGCAGTATTTT
>-|TRBV6-1|-|TRBJ1-2
CASSEAGALGYTF
TGTGCCAGCAGTGAAGCGGGGGCTCTAGGCTACACCTTC
>-|TRBV3-1|many|TRBJ2-7
CASSQGTGEKYF
TGTGCCAGCAGCCAAGGTACAGGTGAGAAGTACTTC
>-|TRBV2|many|TRBJ1-1
CASNLALGRTNTEAFF
TGTGCCAGCAACCTGGCGTTGGGGAGGACTAACACTGAAGCTTTCTTT
>TRBD1|TRBV6-1|many|TRBJ2-7
CASTGTGNEQYF
TGTGCCAGCACCGGGACAGGGAACGAGCAGTACTTC
>-|TRBV4-1|few|TRBJ1-6
CASSQGVGGDSPLHF
TGCGCCAGCAGCCAAGGGGTAGGAGGTGATTCACCCCTCCACTTT
>-|TRBV28|many|TRBJ2-1
CASSLRQNNEQFF
TGTGCCAGCAGTTTACGGCAGAACAATGAGCAGTTCTTC
>-|TRBV20-1|many|TRBJ1-2
CSTGGGTTNGYTF
TGCAGTACCGGGGGGGGTACGACCAACGGCTACACCTTC
>-|TRBV10-3|many|TRBJ2-7
CAISIQANYEQYF
TGTGCCATCAGTATACAGGCAAACTACGAGCAGTACTTC
>TRBD2|TRBV20-1|-|TRBJ2-1
CSAIWTSGSNEQFF
TGCAGTGCTATATGGACTAGCGGGAGCAATGAGCAGTTCTTC